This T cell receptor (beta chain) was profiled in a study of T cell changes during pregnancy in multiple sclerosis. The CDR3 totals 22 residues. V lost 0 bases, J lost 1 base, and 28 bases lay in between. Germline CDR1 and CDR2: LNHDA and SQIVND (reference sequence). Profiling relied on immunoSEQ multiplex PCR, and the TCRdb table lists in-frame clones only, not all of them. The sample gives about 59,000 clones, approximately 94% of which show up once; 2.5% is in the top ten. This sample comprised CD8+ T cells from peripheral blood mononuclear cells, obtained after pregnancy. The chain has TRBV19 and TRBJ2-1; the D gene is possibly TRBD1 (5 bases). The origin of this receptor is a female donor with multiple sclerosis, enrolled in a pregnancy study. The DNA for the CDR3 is TGTGCCAGTAGTATAGATGTAGGGGCAGGGCGCGCATTTTCTCCGTCCTACAATGAGCAGTTCTTC. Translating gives CASSIDVGAGRAFSPSYNEQFF. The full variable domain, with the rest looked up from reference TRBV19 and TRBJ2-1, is DGGITQSPKYLFRKEGQNVTLSCEQNLNHDAMYWYRQDPGQGLRLIYYSQIVNDFQKGDIAEGYSVSREKKESFPLTVTSAQKNPTAFYLCASSIDVGAGRAFSPSYNEQFFGPGTRLTVL.